Following are 32 T cell receptor beta chains from one sample sequenced in a study of vaccination and CD4 T cells after COVID-19. Their antigens remain unidentified. Scientists ran DNA taken from cultured CD4+ T cells through the Oncomine TCR Beta short-read assay for sequencing. Each CDR3 protein gets one entry after TCRdb re-called the PCR reads with MiXCR. Among approximately 2,000 distinct CDR3 sequences listed, 20% were seen once. Treatment of the sample: roughly 10-day PBMC culture with coronavirus spike peptide pools or control peptides (ViraFEST assay). The collection of CD4+ T cells from the unexposed donor took place before the COVID-19 pandemic (2011-2018). Source material: CD4+ T cells from blood, cultured in vitro. These receptors were obtained from a human donor in good health.

This clonotype was seen more than once but under ten times. The CDR3 coding sequence is TGTGCCAGCACAAGGGGGGTCCCCAGTGAGACCCAGTACTTC. Its translation is CASTRGVPSETQYF. This sequence joins TRBV6-1 and TRBJ2-5, with D perhaps being TRBD1 or TRBD2 (6 bases each). The CDR3 contains 14 residues. Germline V gives CDR1 MNHNS, CDR2 SASEGT. The germline V and J ends were trimmed by 7 bases and 5 bases, with 17 bases remaining between them.

This clonotype occurred a few times. The V and J genes are TRBV7-2 and TRBJ2-7; D may be TRBD1 (5 bases). The germline V gene has CDR1 SGHTA and CDR2 FQGNSA. Trimming left V 9 bases short and J 6 bases short, with 18 bases between. The CDR3 consists of 13 residues. The CDR3 bases are TGTGCCAGGACGGACATACCAAGAGCCGAGCAGTACTTC. It translates to CARTDIPRAEQYF.

V is TRBV6-1 and J is TRBJ1-1; D is uncertain. Trimming pared 6 bases from V and 1 base from J, leaving 9 bases between. This CDR3 contains 13 residues. Per the germline V gene, CDR1 is MNHNS and CDR2 is SASEGT. The CDR3 sequence: CASSHPANTEAFF. CDR3 DNA: TGTGCCAGCAGCCATCCTGCGAACACTGAAGCTTTCTTT.

This clonotype was seen only a few times. This chain uses TRBV5-8 with TRBJ2-2; no firm D call. The CDR3 length is 15 residues. V dropped 1 base and J dropped 2 bases, with 9 bases sitting between them. Germline V CDR1 and CDR2: SGHTS, YDEGEE. This CDR3 reads CASSLFVANTGELFF. CDR3 DNA sequence: TGTGCCAGCAGCTTGTTCGTGGCAAACACCGGGGAGCTGTTTTTT. The full variable domain, with the rest looked up from reference TRBV5-8 and TRBJ2-2, is EAGVTQSPTHLIKTRGQQATLRCSPISGHTSVYWYQQALGLGLQFLLWYDEGEERNRGNFPPRFSGRQFPNYSSELNVNALELEDSALYLCASSLFVANTGELFFGEGSRLTVL.

This clonotype was seen more than once but under ten times. The chain carries TRBV6-1 and TRBJ2-5; 8 bases map to TRBD2. Trimming cost V 4 bases and J 4 bases; bases outside gene matches: 8. Germline V lookup: CDR1 MNHNS, CDR2 SASEGT. The CDR3 has 15 residues. As DNA, the CDR3 is TGTGCCAGCAGTGCCTCGGGAGGGCCGGGAGAGACCCAGTACTTC. Translating it yields CASSASGGPGETQYF.

This clonotype was observed a few times. The chain joins TRBV6-2 or TRBV6-3 to TRBJ2-7; D ambiguous. Looked up from germline, CDR1 is MNHEY and CDR2 is SVGEGT. V lost 0 bases and J lost 3, with 12 bases in between. This CDR3 has 15 amino acids. CDR3 DNA sequence: TGTGCCAGCAGTTACTCCATTTTCCAGAACTACGAGCAGTACTTC. It codes for CASSYSIFQNYEQYF.

The CDR3 bases are TGTGCCAGCAGCCCCTTTTTACAGGGGAGCGCTGAAGCTTTCTTT. As protein: CASSPFLQGSAEAFF. This chain connects TRBV7-2 to TRBJ1-1, with TRBD1 matching over 7 bases. Trimming removed 5 bases from V and 6 bases from J; junction bases left unmatched: 12. This CDR3 contains 15 residues. Germline-derived CDR1 and CDR2 are SGHTA and FQGNSA.

By sample share, this clonotype is large. This chain uses TRBV20-1 with TRBJ1-1; 11 nucleotides match TRBD1. There are 16 residues in the CDR3. CDR1 DFQATT and CDR2 SNEGSKA come from the germline V gene (reference sequence). Losses at the gene ends were 2 bases for V and 2 bases for J; bases not matched to a gene: 7. The CDR3 coding sequence is TGCAGTGCTAGATTGGCGGGACAGGGGGGAAACACTGAAGCTTTCTTT. It encodes CSARLAGQGGNTEAFF.

The sample holds a few counts of this clonotype. The J gene is TRBJ2-6, the V gene TRBV2; TRBD1 agrees at 8 bases. Germline V lookup: CDR1 SNHLY, CDR2 FYNNEI. Germline trimming cut 7 bases from V and 1 base from J; bases unmatched to any gene: 6. The CDR3 is made up of 16 amino acids. The CDR3 reads CASKQGAMSGANVLTF. The CDR3 bases are TGTGCCAGCAAGCAGGGGGCGATGTCTGGGGCCAACGTCCTGACTTTC.

In its sample, this clonotype was seen a few times. The rearrangement links TRBV2 to TRBJ1-1; possibly TRBD1 for D (5 bases). This CDR3 has 14 amino acids. CDR1 and CDR2 (germline): SNHLY, FYNNEI. Trimming left V 8 bases short and J 4 bases short, with 17 bases between. The chain's CDR3 is CASSGEGVVTEAFF. CDR3 sequence (DNA): TGTGCCAGCTCCGGGGAAGGGGTGGTCACTGAAGCTTTCTTT.

The chain is built from TRBV6-1 and TRBJ1-2; TRBD1 might be the D (6 bases). The CDR3 spans 14 residues. The V gene lost 4 bases and the J gene lost 3 bases, with 12 bases spanning the gap. The germline gives CDR1 MNHNS, CDR2 SASEGT. DNA of the CDR3: TGTGCCAGCAGTGGAGGGGGGGAGGACTATGGCTACACCTTC. Encoded protein: CASSGGGEDYGYTF.

By share, this clonotype ranks as medium-sized. This chain uses TRBV10-2 with TRBJ1-2; unclear D gene. CDR3 size: 14 residues. The V gene lost 2 bases and the J gene lost 5 bases, with 12 bases spanning the gap. In germline, CDR1 is WSHSY, CDR2 SAAADI. CDR3 in amino acids: CASSEEAGVYGYTF. The CDR3 DNA sequence: TGCGCCAGCAGTGAGGAGGCCGGGGTGTATGGCTACACCTTC.

In this sample, this clonotype turned up a few times. The chain joins TRBV6-2 or TRBV6-3 to TRBJ1-2, with TRBD1 matching over 7 bases. Germline CDR1 MNHEY, CDR2 SVGEGT. The CDR3 totals 12 residues. V was pared by 6 bases and J by 6 bases, with 4 bases of the junction left unmatched. CDR3 loop: CASSYTGDGYTF. DNA of the CDR3: TGTGCCAGCAGCTACACAGGGGATGGCTACACCTTC.

V gene TRBV12-3 or TRBV12-4 combines with J gene TRBJ2-5; perhaps D is TRBD1 or TRBD2 (5 bases each). V gave up 3 bases and J gave up 5 bases, with 16 bases separating them. This CDR3 has 15 amino acids. The CDR3 is CASSFYGAGGETQYF. CDR3 nucleotide sequence: TGTGCCAGCAGTTTTTACGGGGCCGGCGGGGAGACCCAGTACTTC.

A few counts support this clonotype. The CDR3 DNA sequence: TGTGCCAGCAGTTTATCCGGCGGGACAGGGGAGTTCAATGAGCAGTTCTTC. It specifies CASSLSGGTGEFNEQFF. The chain couples TRBV28 to TRBJ2-1; 10 positions match TRBD1. CDR1 and CDR2 (germline): MDHEN, SYDVKM. The CDR3 is 17 amino acids. The ends lost 1 base at V and 6 bases at J; junction bases unmatched: 9.

This clonotype was counted a single time. A read error may explain this, as a much larger clone is one base away. The chain uses TRBV24-1 and TRBJ1-5; D uncertain. Germline CDR1 reads KGHDR; CDR2 reads SFDVKD. V was clipped by 5 bases and J by 7 bases, with 8 bases between them. The CDR3 spans 12 residues. CDR3 DNA: TGTGCCACCAGTGGGAATGGGCAGCCCCAGCATTTT. Protein sequence: CATSGNGQPQHF.

This CDR3 is CASSGKRGGETQYF. CDR3 nucleotide sequence: TGTGCCAGCAGTGGGAAGCGGGGGGGGGAGACCCAGTACTTC. The chain recombines TRBV2 with TRBJ2-5, with TRBD2 identical over 10 bases. With 4 bases clipped from V and 5 bases from J, the junction kept 4 bases outside the gene matches. Per the germline V gene, CDR1 is SNHLY and CDR2 is FYNNEI. The CDR3 runs 14 residues.

The chain uses TRBV11-3 and TRBJ2-1; D not certain. Germline lookup yields CDR1 SGHNT and CDR2 YENEEA. V was cut by 11 bases and J by 6 bases, with 8 bases left in between. The length of the CDR3 is 10 residues. The CDR3 protein is CALGGNEQFF. The DNA for the CDR3 is TGTGCCCTAGGTGGCAATGAGCAGTTCTTC.

This clonotype counts as medium-sized. This chain connects TRBV7-9 to TRBJ2-2; 9 positions agree with TRBD1. The CDR3 consists of 16 residues. The V gene's germline CDR1 is SEHNR and CDR2 FQNEAQ (reference sequence). V trimming: 3 bases; J trimming: 4 bases; junction bases outside the gene matches: 6. CDR3 nucleotide sequence: TGTGCCAGCAGCTTTCGACAGGGGGTGAGCACCGGGGAGCTGTTTTTT. Encoded protein: CASSFRQGVSTGELFF.

This clonotype was observed a handful of times. The chain couples TRBV30 to TRBJ2-3, with no clear D. V lost 0 bases and J 2 bases, leaving 6 bases between the germline ends. Germline CDR1 is GTSNPN and CDR2 is SVGIG (reference sequence). CDR3 length equals 13 residues. The CDR3: CAWSVHPTDTQYF. The CDR3 nucleotides read TGTGCCTGGAGTGTACATCCCACAGATACGCAGTATTTT.

This sequence joins TRBV2 and TRBJ2-1; D remains unclear. Per the germline V gene, CDR1 is SNHLY and CDR2 is FYNNEI. V lost 0 bases and J 0 bases, leaving 6 bases between the germline ends. The CDR3 runs to 15 residues. The CDR3 bases are TGTGCCAGCAGTGAAGCAGGAAACTCCTACAATGAGCAGTTCTTC. Translating it yields CASSEAGNSYNEQFF.

This clonotype was found a few times. V and J are TRBV4-1 and TRBJ1-4, with TRBD1 identical over 11 bases. Germline CDR1 is MGHRA and CDR2 is YSYEKL. The CDR3 has 15 residues. Trimming removed 4 bases from V and 7 bases from J; junction bases left unmatched: 5. The CDR3 spells CASSRPGQGGEKLFF. The CDR3 DNA reads TGCGCCAGCAGCCGACCGGGACAGGGGGGTGAAAAACTGTTTTTT.

This clonotype came up a few times. Here the CDR3 DNA reads TGTGCCAGCAGGCGGACTAGCGGGAGAGGAGAGCAGTACTTC. Translated, it gives CASRRTSGRGEQYF. The chain recombines TRBV6-1 with TRBJ2-7; TRBD2 aligns across 13 bases. J was trimmed by 7 bases and V by 6 bases; bases with no gene match: 6. The CDR3 has 14 residues. Germline V gene lookup returns CDR1 MNHNS and CDR2 SASEGT.

This clonotype has only a few counts. The chain uses TRBV6-2 or TRBV6-3 and TRBJ2-1; 8 bases line up with TRBD1. The CDR3 is 15 residues long. The V gene's germline CDR1 is MNHEY and CDR2 SVGEGT. Trimming at V came to 2 bases and at J to 6 bases, leaving 6 bases not matched to a gene. The CDR3 DNA reads as TGTGCCAGCAGTTACGGCAGGGGGCGGGGCAATGAGCAGTTCTTC. Its translation is CASSYGRGRGNEQFF.

The chain links TRBV11-1 to TRBJ1-6; D unclear. Germline CDR1 and CDR2: SGHAT and FQDESV (reference sequence). This CDR3 is built from 14 residues. V dropped 1 base and J dropped 8 bases, with 9 bases sitting between them. The CDR3 DNA reads TGTGCCAGCAGCTTAGAGGGCAATGATTCACCCCTCCACTTT. It codes for CASSLEGNDSPLHF.

In its sample, this clonotype was seen a few times. V and J are TRBV18 and TRBJ1-2; 10 bases fit TRBD1. The J segment lost 1 base and the V segment lost 3 bases, leaving 5 bases of the junction unmatched. Germline V gives CDR1 KGHSH, CDR2 LQKENI. The CDR3 spans 16 residues. This CDR3 reads CASSPARTGGNYGYTF. CDR3 in DNA: TGTGCCAGCTCACCGGCCCGGACAGGGGGTAACTATGGCTACACCTTC.

This clonotype was observed a handful of times. The rearrangement uses TRBV20-1 and TRBJ1-2; 7 bases are shared with TRBD1. Germline CDR1 DFQATT, CDR2 SNEGSKA (reference sequence). This CDR3 is 13 amino acids long. The trim removed 1 base at V and 8 bases at J, leaving 7 bases unmatched. The CDR3 sequence is CSARATGAGGYTF. CDR3 in DNA: TGCAGTGCTAGAGCCACAGGGGCGGGCGGCTACACCTTC.

Judged by abundance, this clonotype is medium-sized (0.01 to 0.1%). The chain carries TRBV9 and TRBJ2-2; 7 bases are a match to TRBD1. Per the germline V gene, CDR1 is SGDLS and CDR2 is YYNGEE. J was trimmed by 8 bases and V by 4 bases; bases with no gene match: 8. This CDR3 region has 14 residues. The CDR3 DNA reads as TGTGCCAGCAGCTCGACAGGGTTGTCTGGGGAGCTGTTTTTT. This encodes CASSSTGLSGELFF.

This clonotype was recorded a few times. This rearrangement joins TRBV6-1 to TRBJ2-7; TRBD1 matches at 8 bases. V lost 2 bases, J lost 4 bases, and 4 bases stayed unmatched. CDR3 size: 14 residues. Germline CDR1 MNHNS, CDR2 SASEGT. In nucleotides, the CDR3 is TGTGCCAGCAGTGAAACGGACAGGGTTTACGAGCAGTACTTC. Its protein product is CASSETDRVYEQYF.

V is TRBV28 and J is TRBJ2-5; TRBD2 aligns across 7 bases. The junction had 12 bases not matched to a gene; V was cut back by 10 bases and J by 4 bases. The CDR3 sequence is 14 residues long. Germline V lookup: CDR1 MDHEN, CDR2 SYDVKM. CDR3 amino acids: CATGKGGSPETQYF. In DNA, the CDR3 is TGTGCCACCGGGAAGGGCGGGAGCCCAGAGACCCAGTACTTC.

This clonotype was seen more than once but under ten times. The rearrangement joins TRBV5-1 to TRBJ2-3; TRBD2 might be the D (7 bases). With 4 bases removed from V and 2 bases from J, the gap between germline ends came to 17 bases. From germline, CDR1 is SGHRS and CDR2 YFSETQ. The CDR3 length is 16 residues. The CDR3 is CASSGAAGHFTDTQYF. The CDR3 bases are TGCGCCAGCAGCGGGGCAGCGGGACACTTCACAGATACGCAGTATTTT.

The table lists this clonotype with a few counts. The chain links TRBV4-1 to TRBJ1-5; no firm D call. V was shortened by 5 bases and J by 1 base, with 12 bases between the two germline ends. Germline V CDR1 and CDR2: MGHRA, YSYEKL. The CDR3 consists of 15 residues. CDR3 protein: CASSAGSVSNQPQHF. The DNA for the CDR3 is TGCGCCAGCAGCGCTGGGTCGGTCAGCAATCAGCCCCAGCATTTT.